The source of this T cell receptor (beta chain) is a study of OX40 agonist ivuxolimab in advanced cancers. In the case of this clone: The antigen is undetermined.

Sequencing was performed with immunoSEQ multiplex PCR; in TCRdb, only in-frame clones are kept and a portion is missing. Seen here are 98,000 or so clones, approximately 93% observed once, and the top ten hold 0.15% to 0.2%. Overall study findings and caveats: CD8+ T cells were the subset that, on average, had more expanded clones than CD4+.

The CDR3 runs 13 residues. The germline CDR1 and CDR2 sequences are SNHLY and FYNNEI. The V end was cut by 6 bases, the J end by 12 bases, with 18 bases between. The receptor comes from an adult with an advanced solid tumor such as melanoma, head and neck, liver or kidney cancer. The chain couples TRBV2 to TRBJ1-5; D not certain. The sequences come from CD4+ or CD8+ T cells sorted from blood, collected in a trial of the OX40 agonist ivuxolimab. The CDR3, as DNA: TGTGCCAGCAGAATACAGCTAGAGGGCCGCCAGCATTTT. Encoded protein: CASRIQLEGRQHF. Variable domain in full (rest from reference TRBV2 and TRBJ1-5): EPEVTQTPSHQVTQMGQEVILRCVPISNHLYFYWYRQILGQKVEFLVSFYNNEISEKSEIFDDQFSVERPDGSNFTLKIRSTKLEDSAMYFCASRIQLEGRQHFGDGTRLSIL.